These 4 T cell receptor beta chains were sequenced from one sample in a study of T cells in Graves' hyperthyroidism and ophthalmopathy. RNA transcripts served as the template for amplifying TCR beta CDR3 regions. During a first-round RT-PCR of the TCR CDR3, the HTBI primer set was used. Via MiXCR, TCRdb re-called the multiplex PCR reads, giving one row per CDR3 protein. The sample yields approximately 220,000 distinct CDR3 sequences, around 17% seen once. Sequencing was performed on blood. Receptors originate from a man in his forties with Graves' hyperthyroidism.

This clonotype appeared many times. The J gene is TRBJ2-7, the V gene TRBV24-1; 8 bases are shared with TRBD1. Per germline, CDR1 KGHDR and CDR2 SFDVKD. This CDR3 has 15 residues. Trimming at V came to 3 bases and at J to 0 bases, leaving 3 bases not matched to a gene. The DNA for the CDR3 is TGTGCCACCAGTGATCGAACAGGGGGCTCCTACGAGCAGTACTTC. This encodes CATSDRTGGSYEQYF.

There are many counts of this clonotype. V is TRBV12-3 or TRBV12-4 and J is TRBJ2-7; D is uncertain. Trimming pared 8 bases from V and 2 bases from J, leaving 13 bases between. This CDR3 contains 13 residues. CDR3 region: CASPWPLPYEQYF. For the CDR3, the DNA is TGTGCCAGCCCCTGGCCGTTACCCTACGAGCAGTACTTC.

The rearrangement joins TRBV28 to TRBJ2-7; the D gene is possibly TRBD1 (6 bases). Germline V CDR1 and CDR2: MDHEN, SYDVKM. CDR3 length: 14 amino acids. V was pared by 6 bases and J by 1 base, with 13 bases between. CDR3 in amino acids: CASRRPDRSYEQYF. The CDR3 nucleotides are TGTGCCAGCAGACGCCCCGACAGGTCCTACGAGCAGTACTTC.

In its sample, this clonotype was seen many times. This rearrangement joins TRBV20-1 to TRBJ1-5; 8 bases are a match to TRBD1. The CDR3 sequence is 12 residues long. Germline CDR1 is DFQATT and CDR2 is SNEGSKA (reference sequence). With V trimmed by 7 bases and J by 4 bases, 3 bases remained unmatched. CDR3 sequence (DNA): TGCAGTGGCGGACAGGGTAATCAGCCCCAGCATTTT. Protein product: CSGGQGNQPQHF.